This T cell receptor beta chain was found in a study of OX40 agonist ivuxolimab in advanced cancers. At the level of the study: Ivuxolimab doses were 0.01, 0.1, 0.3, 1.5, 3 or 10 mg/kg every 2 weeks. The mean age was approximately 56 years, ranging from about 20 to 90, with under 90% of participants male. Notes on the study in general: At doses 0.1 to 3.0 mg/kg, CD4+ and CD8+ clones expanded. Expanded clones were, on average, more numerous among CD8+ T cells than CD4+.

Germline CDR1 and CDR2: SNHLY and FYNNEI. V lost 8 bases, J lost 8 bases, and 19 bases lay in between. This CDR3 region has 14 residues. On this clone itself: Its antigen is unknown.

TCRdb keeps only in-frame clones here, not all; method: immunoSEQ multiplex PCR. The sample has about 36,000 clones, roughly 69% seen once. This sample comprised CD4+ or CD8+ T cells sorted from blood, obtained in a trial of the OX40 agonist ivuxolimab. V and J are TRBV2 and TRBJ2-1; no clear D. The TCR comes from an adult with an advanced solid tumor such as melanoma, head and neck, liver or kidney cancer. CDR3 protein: CASPFINSRHEQFF. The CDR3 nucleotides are TGTGCCAGCCCCTTTATAAACTCGAGACATGAGCAGTTCTTC. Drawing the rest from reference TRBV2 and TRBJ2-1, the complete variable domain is EPEVTQTPSHQVTQMGQEVILRCVPISNHLYFYWYRQILGQKVEFLVSFYNNEISEKSEIFDDQFSVERPDGSNFTLKIRSTKLEDSAMYFCASPFINSRHEQFFGPGTRLTVL.